This paragraph reports one T cell receptor (beta chain). Its antigen is not known. The data were taken from a study of T cells after yellow fever vaccination. Study-wide points: A secondary response was less intense yet reached its peak sooner, at day 5 versus 15.

From the 5' RACE reads, TCRdb called clonotypes with MiXCR, one entry per CDR3 protein. The sample has approximately 550,000 distinct CDR3 sequences; about 19% are singletons. The clonotype comes from a man aged 25-40 years who received the YFV17D yellow fever vaccine. Sequenced here: PBMCs, sampled 15 days after the yellow fever booster vaccination.

DNA for the CDR3: TGTGCCAGCAGCTGGCTAGCGACTGGAGTGAGTGGGTCCTACAATGAGCAGTTCTTC. Its protein is CASSWLATGVSGSYNEQFF. The chain couples TRBV11-1 to TRBJ2-1; tentatively, D is TRBD2 (6 bases). V lost 4 bases and J lost 1, with 23 bases in between. Germline CDR1 SGHAT, CDR2 FQDESV (reference sequence). The CDR3 extends over 19 amino acids.